This T cell receptor beta chain appears in the sequencing data of a study of T cell responses to AZD1222 COVID-19 vaccine. Study information: Second-dose groups at about 4 or about 12 weeks were pooled.

The table lists this clone with a count of one. Antigen specificity is unknown. V dropped 4 bases and J dropped 4 bases, with 8 bases sitting between them. The CDR3 loop spans 13 amino acids. Germline loops: CDR1 SGHTA, CDR2 FQGNSA. TCRdb keeps only in-frame clones here, not all; method: immunoSEQ multiplex PCR. The table lists approximately 170,000 clones, 93% of them singletons. Study conclusions and caveats: The study reported that nearly half of spike-specific TCRs target unmutated variant regions. Vaccine-associated CD4 TCRs spanned spike, dominant at 160-218 and 743-854. Elevations in Spike-specific TCR breadth and depth followed administration of two AZD1222 doses.

Specimen: peripheral blood, collected on day 0 of AZD1222 vaccination. This receptor was taken from an adult in good health. The chain couples TRBV7-2 to TRBJ1-5; D not certain. The CDR3 sequence: CASSSRENQPQHF. The CDR3 region has the DNA TGTGCCAGCAGCTCCCGAGAAAATCAGCCCCAGCATTTT.